Below are 9 T cell receptor beta chains sequenced from a single sample in a study of blood T cell repertoires in COVID-19. TCRdb's table, derived via immunoSEQ multiplex PCR, lists solely in-frame clones and lacks some. The sample includes 300,000 to 400,000 clones, under 95% seen only once; the top ten take 2.6%. The sequenced sample was PBMCs or T cells enriched from blood (not recorded which). The origin of the receptors is a man between 60 and 70 years old who had recovered from COVID-19.

V and J are TRBV6-5 and TRBJ1-2; unclear D gene. Deletions cut 3 bases from V and 6 bases from J, with 14 bases between. Per the germline V gene, CDR1 is MNHEY and CDR2 is SVGAGI. The CDR3 sequence is 14 residues long. CDR3 in amino acids: CASSYLGPRDGYTF. The CDR3 nucleotides read TGTGCCAGCAGTTATCTCGGCCCGCGGGATGGCTACACCTTC.

V is TRBV7-2 and J is TRBJ2-5; 9 bases align to TRBD1. Trimming took 5 bases from V and 5 from J; bases not matched to a gene: 12. Germline lookup yields CDR1 SGHTA and CDR2 FQGNSA. This CDR3 region has 16 residues. This chain's CDR3 is CASSRRGQGNWETQYF. For the CDR3, the DNA is TGTGCCAGCAGCCGGAGAGGACAGGGGAATTGGGAGACCCAGTACTTC.

The CDR3 is CASSTTGLAGGLGETQYF. In nucleotides, the CDR3 is TGTGCCAGCAGCACCACGGGACTAGCGGGGGGGCTTGGAGAGACCCAGTACTTC. The chain employs TRBV5-5 and TRBJ2-5; the match to TRBD2 covers 16 bases. The CDR3 loop spans 18 amino acids. Trimming cost V 4 bases and J 4 bases; bases outside gene matches: 10. Per the germline V gene, CDR1 is SGHKS and CDR2 is YYEKEE (reference sequence).

The V and J genes are TRBV4-1 and TRBJ2-1; no reliable D call. Deletions cut 4 bases from V and 8 bases from J, with 6 bases between. CDR3 size: 11 residues. The germline CDR1 and CDR2 sequences are MGHRA and YSYEKL. Here the CDR3 reads CASSLRYEQFF. CDR3 DNA: TGCGCCAGCAGCCTGCGATATGAGCAGTTCTTC.

This clone was recorded a few times. V and J are TRBV18 and TRBJ1-1; the D is unclear. Between the trimmed V and J ends, which lost 4 bases and 2 bases, there was a span of 14 bases. This CDR3 contains 15 residues. The germline gives CDR1 KGHSH, CDR2 LQKENI. CDR3 DNA sequence: TGTGCCAGCTCACATGGTATGGCAGGCAACACTGAAGCTTTCTTT. It translates to CASSHGMAGNTEAFF.

The chain links TRBV12-3 or TRBV12-4 to TRBJ2-1, with a possible D match to TRBD2 (6 bases). The CDR3 has 13 residues. Trimming left V 8 bases short and J 4 bases short, with 12 bases between. The CDR3 DNA sequence: TGTGCCAGCTGGCGGGACCTATACAATGAGCAGTTCTTC. It translates to CASWRDLYNEQFF.

This chain connects TRBV28 to TRBJ2-7; 11 bases line up with TRBD1. This CDR3 region has 16 residues. From germline, CDR1 is MDHEN and CDR2 SYDVKM. Germline trimming cut 4 bases from V and 0 bases from J; bases unmatched to any gene: 5. CDR3 loop: CASSSPDRGLSYEQYF. CDR3 nucleotide sequence: TGTGCCAGCAGTTCTCCGGACAGGGGGCTCTCCTACGAGCAGTACTTC.

This clone showed up just once. The rearrangement links TRBV7-8 to TRBJ2-3; perhaps TRBD2 as D (6 bases). Trimming removed 2 bases at V and 9 bases at J, with 15 bases between. The CDR3 is 14 amino acids. Germline V lookup: CDR1 SGHVS, CDR2 FQNEAQ. CDR3 loop: CASSLYGSEKTQYF. The CDR3 bases are TGTGCCAGCAGCTTATACGGGAGTGAAAAGACGCAGTATTTT.

The V gene is TRBV9, the J gene TRBJ2-6, with a weak D call TRBD2 (5 bases). Germline V gene sequence: CDR1 SGDLS, CDR2 YYNGEE. V was clipped by 5 bases and J by 4 bases, with 10 bases between them. The CDR3 length is 14 residues. The CDR3 protein is CASRASSGANVLTF. In nucleotides, the CDR3 is TGTGCCAGCAGAGCTAGCTCCGGGGCCAACGTCCTGACTTTC.